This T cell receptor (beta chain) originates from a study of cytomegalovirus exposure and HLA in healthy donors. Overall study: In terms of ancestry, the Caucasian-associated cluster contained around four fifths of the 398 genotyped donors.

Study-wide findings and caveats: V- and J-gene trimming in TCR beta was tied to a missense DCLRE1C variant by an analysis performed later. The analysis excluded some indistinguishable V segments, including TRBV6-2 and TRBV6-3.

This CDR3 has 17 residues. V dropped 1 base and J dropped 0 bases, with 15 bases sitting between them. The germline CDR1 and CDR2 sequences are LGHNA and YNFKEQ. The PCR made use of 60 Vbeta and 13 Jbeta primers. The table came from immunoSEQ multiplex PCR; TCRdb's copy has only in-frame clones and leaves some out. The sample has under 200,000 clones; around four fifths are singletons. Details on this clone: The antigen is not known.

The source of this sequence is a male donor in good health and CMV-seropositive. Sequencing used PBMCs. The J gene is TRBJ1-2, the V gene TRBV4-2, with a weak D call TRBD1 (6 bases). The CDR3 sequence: CASSQVFSGTTNYGYTF. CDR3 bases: TGTGCCAGCAGCCAAGTATTTTCCGGGACAACTAACTATGGCTACACCTTC.